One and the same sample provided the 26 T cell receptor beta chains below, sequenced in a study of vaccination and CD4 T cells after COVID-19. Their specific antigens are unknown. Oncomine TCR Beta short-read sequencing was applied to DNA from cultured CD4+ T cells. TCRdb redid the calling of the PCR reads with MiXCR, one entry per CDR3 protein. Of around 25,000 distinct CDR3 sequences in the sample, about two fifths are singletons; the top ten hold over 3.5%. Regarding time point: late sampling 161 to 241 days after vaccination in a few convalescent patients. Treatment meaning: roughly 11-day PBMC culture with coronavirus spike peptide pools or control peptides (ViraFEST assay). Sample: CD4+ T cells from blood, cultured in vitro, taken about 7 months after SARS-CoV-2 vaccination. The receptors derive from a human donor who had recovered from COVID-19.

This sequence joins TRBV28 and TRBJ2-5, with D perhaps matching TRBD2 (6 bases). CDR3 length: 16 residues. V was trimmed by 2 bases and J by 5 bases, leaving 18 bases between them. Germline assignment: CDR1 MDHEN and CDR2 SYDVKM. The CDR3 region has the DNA TGTGCCAGCAGTTTAGCGGGATCCACCAGGCGGGAGACCCAGTACTTC. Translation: CASSLAGSTRRETQYF.

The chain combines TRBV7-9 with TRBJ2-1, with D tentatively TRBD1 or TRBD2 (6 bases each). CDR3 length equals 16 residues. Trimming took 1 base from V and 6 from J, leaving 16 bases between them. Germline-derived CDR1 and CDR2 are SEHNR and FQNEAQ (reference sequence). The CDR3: CASSLVLTGGANEQFF. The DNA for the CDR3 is TGTGCCAGCAGCTTAGTCCTGACAGGAGGGGCCAATGAGCAGTTCTTC.

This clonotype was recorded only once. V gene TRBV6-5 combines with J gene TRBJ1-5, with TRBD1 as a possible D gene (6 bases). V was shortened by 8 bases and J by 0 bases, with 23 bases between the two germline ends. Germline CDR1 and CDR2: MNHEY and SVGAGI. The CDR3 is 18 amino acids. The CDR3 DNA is TGTGCCAGCCGCGGGAAAGGGGACATTAGCTATAGCAATCAGCCCCAGCATTTT. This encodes CASRGKGDISYSNQPQHF.

The CDR3 protein is CASSPRLAGADTQYF. Here the CDR3 DNA reads TGTGCCAGCAGCCCCCGACTAGCGGGAGCAGATACGCAGTATTTT. This sequence joins TRBV7-2 and TRBJ2-3; TRBD2 matches at 12 bases. The CDR3 runs to 15 residues. The germline V gene encodes CDR1 SGHTA and CDR2 FQGNSA. V was pared by 5 bases and J by 4 bases, with 4 bases of the junction left unmatched.

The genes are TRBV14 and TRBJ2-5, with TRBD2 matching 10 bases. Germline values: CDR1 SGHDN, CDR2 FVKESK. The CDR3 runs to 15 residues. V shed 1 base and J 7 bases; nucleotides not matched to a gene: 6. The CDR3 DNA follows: TGTGCCAGCAGCCAAGGATTAGCGGGAGGAGGGACCCAGTACTTC. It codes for CASSQGLAGGGTQYF. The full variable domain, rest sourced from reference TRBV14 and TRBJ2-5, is EAGVTQFPSHSVIEKGQTVTLRCDPISGHDNLYWYRRVMGKEIKFLLHFVKESKQDESGMPNNRFLAERTGGTYSTLKVQPAELEDSGVYFCASSQGLAGGGTQYFGPGTRLLVL.

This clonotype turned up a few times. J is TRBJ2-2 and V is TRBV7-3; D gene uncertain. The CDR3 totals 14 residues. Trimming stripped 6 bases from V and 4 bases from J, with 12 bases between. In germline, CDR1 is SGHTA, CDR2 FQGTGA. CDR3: CASSSGPSTGELFF. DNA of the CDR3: TGTGCCAGCAGTTCCGGGCCATCCACCGGGGAGCTGTTTTTT.

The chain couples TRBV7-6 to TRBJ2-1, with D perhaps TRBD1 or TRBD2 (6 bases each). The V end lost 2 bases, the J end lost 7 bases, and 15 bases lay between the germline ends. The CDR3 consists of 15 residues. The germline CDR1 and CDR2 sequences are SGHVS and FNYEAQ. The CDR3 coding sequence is TGTGCCAGCAGCTTATTAGAGGGGGGACTGAATGAGCAGTTCTTC. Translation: CASSLLEGGLNEQFF. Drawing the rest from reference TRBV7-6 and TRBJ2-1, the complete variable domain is GAGVSQSPRYKVTKRGQDVALRCDPISGHVSLYWYRQALGQGPEFLTYFNYEAQQDKSGLPNDRFSAERPEGSISTLTIQRTEQRDSAMYRCASSLLEGGLNEQFFGPGTRLTVL.

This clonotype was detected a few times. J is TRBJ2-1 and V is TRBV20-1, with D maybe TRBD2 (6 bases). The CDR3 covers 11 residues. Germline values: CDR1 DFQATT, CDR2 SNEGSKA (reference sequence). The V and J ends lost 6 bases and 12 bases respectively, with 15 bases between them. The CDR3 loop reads CSARRDFGQFF. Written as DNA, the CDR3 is TGCAGTGCCAGGCGGGATTTCGGGCAGTTCTTC.

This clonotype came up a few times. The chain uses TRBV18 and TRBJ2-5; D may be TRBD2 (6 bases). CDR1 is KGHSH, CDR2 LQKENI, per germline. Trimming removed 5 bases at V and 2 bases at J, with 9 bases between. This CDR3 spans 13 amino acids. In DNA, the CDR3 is TGTGCCAGCTCAAACAGCGGGCAAGAGACCCAGTACTTC. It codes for CASSNSGQETQYF.

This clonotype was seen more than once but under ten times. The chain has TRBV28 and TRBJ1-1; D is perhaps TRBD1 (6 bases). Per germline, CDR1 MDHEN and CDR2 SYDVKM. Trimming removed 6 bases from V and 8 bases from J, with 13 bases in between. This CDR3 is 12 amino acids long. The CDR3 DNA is TGTGCCAGCAGGCTGGGGACACGGGAAGCTTTCTTT. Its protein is CASRLGTREAFF.

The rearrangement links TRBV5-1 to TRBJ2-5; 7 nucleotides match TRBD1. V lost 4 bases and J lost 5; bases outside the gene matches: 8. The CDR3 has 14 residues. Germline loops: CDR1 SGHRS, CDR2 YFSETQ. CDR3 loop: CASSGPGQQETQYF. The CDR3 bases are TGCGCCAGCAGCGGACCGGGACAGCAGGAGACCCAGTACTTC. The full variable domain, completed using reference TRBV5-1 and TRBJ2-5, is KAGVTQTPRYLIKTRGQQVTLSCSPISGHRSVSWYQQTPGQGLQFLFEYFSETQRNKGNFPGRFSGRQFSNSRSEMNVSTLELGDSALYLCASSGPGQQETQYFGPGTRLLVL.

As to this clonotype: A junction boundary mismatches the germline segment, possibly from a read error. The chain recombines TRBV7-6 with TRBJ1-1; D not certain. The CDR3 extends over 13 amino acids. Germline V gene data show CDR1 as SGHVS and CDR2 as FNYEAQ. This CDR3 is CASSFERNTEAFF. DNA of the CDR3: TGTGCTAGCAGCTTCGAACGGAACACTGAAGCTTTCTTT.

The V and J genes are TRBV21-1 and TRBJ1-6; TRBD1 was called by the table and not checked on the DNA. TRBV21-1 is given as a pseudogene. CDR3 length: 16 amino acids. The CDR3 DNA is TGTGCCAGCAGCCCTAACAGTGACAGCTATAATTCACCCCTCCACTTT. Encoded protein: CASSPNSDSYNSPLHF.

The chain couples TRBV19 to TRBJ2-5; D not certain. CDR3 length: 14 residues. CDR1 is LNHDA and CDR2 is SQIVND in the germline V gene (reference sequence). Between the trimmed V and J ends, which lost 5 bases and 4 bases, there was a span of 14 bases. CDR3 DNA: TGTGCCAGTAGTCGGAGTTGGGGTTCAGAGACCCAGTACTTC. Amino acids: CASSRSWGSETQYF. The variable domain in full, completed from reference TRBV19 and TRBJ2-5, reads DGGITQSPKYLFRKEGQNVTLSCEQNLNHDAMYWYRQDPGQGLRLIYYSQIVNDFQKGDIAEGYSVSREKKESFPLTVTSAQKNPTAFYLCASSRSWGSETQYFGPGTRLLVL.

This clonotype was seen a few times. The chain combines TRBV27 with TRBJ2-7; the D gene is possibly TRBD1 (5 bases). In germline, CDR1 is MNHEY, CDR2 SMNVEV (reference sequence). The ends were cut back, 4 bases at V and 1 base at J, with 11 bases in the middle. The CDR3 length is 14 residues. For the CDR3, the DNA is TGTGCCAGCAGTTCCTGGACACGATCCTACGAGCAGTACTTC. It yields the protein CASSSWTRSYEQYF.

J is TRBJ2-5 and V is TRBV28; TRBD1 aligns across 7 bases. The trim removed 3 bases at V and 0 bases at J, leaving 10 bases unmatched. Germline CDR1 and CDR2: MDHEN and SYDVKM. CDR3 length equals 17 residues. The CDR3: CASSFFRDRAYQETQYF. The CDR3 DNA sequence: TGTGCCAGCAGTTTCTTCCGAGACAGGGCCTACCAAGAGACCCAGTACTTC.

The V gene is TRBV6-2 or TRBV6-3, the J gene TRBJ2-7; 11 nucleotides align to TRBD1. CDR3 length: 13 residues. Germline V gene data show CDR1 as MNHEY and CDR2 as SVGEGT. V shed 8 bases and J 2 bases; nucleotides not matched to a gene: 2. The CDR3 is CASGGQGAYEQYF. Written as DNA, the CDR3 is TGTGCCAGCGGGGGACAGGGGGCCTACGAGCAGTACTTC.

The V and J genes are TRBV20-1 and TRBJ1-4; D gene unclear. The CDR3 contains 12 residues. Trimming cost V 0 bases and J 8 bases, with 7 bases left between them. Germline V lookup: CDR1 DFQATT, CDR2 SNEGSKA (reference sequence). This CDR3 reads CSARDQVEKLFF. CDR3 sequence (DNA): TGCAGTGCTAGAGATCAGGTGGAAAAACTGTTTTTT.

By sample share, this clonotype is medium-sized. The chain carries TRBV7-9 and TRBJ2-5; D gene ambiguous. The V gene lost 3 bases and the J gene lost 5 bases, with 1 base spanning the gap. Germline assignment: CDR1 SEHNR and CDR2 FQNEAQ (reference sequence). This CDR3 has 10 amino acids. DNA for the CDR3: TGTGCCAGCAGCTTCGAGACCCAGTACTTC. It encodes CASSFETQYF.

CDR3 residues: CASSSGQTGGAFF. The CDR3 coding sequence is TGTGCCAGCAGCTCCGGACAGACCGGAGGAGCTTTCTTT. The J gene is TRBJ1-1, the V gene TRBV7-2, with D possibly being TRBD1 (6 bases). The length of the CDR3 is 13 residues. V was pared by 4 bases and J by 10 bases, with 16 bases between. Germline assignment: CDR1 SGHTA and CDR2 FQGNSA.

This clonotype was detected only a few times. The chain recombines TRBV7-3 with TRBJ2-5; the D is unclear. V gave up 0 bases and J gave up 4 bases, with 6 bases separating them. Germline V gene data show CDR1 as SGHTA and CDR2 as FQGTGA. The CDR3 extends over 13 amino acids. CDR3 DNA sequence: TGTGCCAGCAGCTTAACTGTCGGAGAGACCCAGTACTTC. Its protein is CASSLTVGETQYF.

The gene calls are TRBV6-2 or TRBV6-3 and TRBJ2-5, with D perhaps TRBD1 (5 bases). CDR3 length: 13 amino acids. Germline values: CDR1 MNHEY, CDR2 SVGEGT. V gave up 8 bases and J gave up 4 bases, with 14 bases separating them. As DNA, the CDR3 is TGTGCCAGCGTCTGGGGCCAAGGAGAGACCCAGTACTTC. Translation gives CASVWGQGETQYF.

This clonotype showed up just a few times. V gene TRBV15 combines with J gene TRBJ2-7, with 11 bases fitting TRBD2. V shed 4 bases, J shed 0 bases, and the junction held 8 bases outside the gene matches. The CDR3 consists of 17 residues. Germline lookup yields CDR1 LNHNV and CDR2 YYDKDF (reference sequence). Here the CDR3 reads CATSMGLAERGSYEQYF. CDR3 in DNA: TGTGCCACCAGCATGGGACTAGCGGAAAGGGGCTCCTACGAGCAGTACTTC.

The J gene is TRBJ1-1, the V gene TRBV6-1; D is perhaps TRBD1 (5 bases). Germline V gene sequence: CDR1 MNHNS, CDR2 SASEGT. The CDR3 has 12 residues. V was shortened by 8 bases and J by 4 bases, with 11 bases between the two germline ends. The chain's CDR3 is CASELGGTEAFF. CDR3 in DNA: TGTGCCAGCGAGTTGGGGGGCACTGAAGCTTTCTTT.

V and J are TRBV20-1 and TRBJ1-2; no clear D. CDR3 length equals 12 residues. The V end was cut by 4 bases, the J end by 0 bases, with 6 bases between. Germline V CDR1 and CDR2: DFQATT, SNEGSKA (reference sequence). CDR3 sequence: CSANPANYGYTF. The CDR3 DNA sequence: TGCAGTGCTAACCCAGCTAACTATGGCTACACCTTC.

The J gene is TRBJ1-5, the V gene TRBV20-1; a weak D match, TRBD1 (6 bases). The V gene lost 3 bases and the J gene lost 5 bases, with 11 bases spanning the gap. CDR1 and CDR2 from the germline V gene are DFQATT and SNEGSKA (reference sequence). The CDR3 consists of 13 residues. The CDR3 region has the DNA TGCAGTGCTAGCAACAGGGCGGATCAGCCCCAGCATTTT. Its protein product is CSASNRADQPQHF.